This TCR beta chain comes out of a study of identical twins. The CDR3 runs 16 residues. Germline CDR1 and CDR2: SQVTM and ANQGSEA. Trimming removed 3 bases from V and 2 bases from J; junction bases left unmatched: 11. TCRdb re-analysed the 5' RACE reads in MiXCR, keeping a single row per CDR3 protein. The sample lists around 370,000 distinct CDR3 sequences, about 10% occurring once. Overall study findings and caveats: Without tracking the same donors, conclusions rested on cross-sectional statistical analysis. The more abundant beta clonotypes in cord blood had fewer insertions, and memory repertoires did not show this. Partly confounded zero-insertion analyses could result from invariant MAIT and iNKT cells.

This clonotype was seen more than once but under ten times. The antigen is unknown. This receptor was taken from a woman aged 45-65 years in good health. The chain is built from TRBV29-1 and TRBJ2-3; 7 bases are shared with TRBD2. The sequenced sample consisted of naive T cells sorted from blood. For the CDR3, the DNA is TGCAGCGTTGATACAGCTAGCGGACCATTCACAGATACGCAGTATTTT. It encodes CSVDTASGPFTDTQYF.